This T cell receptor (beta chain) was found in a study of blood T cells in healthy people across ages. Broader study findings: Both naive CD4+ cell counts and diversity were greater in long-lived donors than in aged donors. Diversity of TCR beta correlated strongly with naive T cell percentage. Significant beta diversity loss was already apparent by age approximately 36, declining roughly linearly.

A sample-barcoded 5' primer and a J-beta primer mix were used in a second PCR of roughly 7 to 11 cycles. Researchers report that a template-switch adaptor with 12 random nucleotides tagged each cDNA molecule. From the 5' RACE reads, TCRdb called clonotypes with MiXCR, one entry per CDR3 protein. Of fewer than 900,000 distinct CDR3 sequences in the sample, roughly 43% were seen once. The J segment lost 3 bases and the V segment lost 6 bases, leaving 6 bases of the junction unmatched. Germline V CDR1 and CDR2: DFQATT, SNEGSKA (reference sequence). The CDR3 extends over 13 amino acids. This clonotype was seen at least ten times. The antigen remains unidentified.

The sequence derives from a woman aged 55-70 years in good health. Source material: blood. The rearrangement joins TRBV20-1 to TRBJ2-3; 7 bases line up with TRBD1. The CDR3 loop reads CSARTGGTDTQYF. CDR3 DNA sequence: TGCAGTGCCAGGACAGGAGGTACAGATACGCAGTATTTT.